This is a list of T cell receptor beta chains from one sample in a study of T cell repertoires in cytomegalovirus infection. TCRdb re-called the reads through MiXCR, storing one row per CDR3 protein. Seen here are about a million distinct CDR3 sequences, approximately 31% observed once, and the top ten hold about 14%. The antigens these receptors bind are not known. Here the sequenced sample was cultured CD8+ T cells from PBMCs, taken from culture after CMV antigen stimulation. Receptors originate from a human donor in good health (CMV status not recorded). Some clones in this sample may be carry-over from other donors' samples. The CDR3 runs from the conserved cysteine through the conserved F or W. Each record gives: CDR3 length, V gene, J gene, clone size, D gene, CDR3 DNA, CDR3 protein. D genes are given only for firm matches. Only part of the rows carry a size: once, few, many, or a class if the clone is expanded.

16	TRBV9	TRBJ2-3	-	TRBD1	TGTGCCAGCAGCGTAGGGGGACAGAGAAGCACAGATACGCAGTATTTT	CASSVGGQRSTDTQYF
11	TRBV6-1	TRBJ2-5	-	-	TGTGCCAGCAGGCACGGAGAGACCCAGTACTTC	CASRHGETQYF
14	TRBV27	TRBJ1-6	many	-	TGTGCCAGCAGCCCCAGCTCCTATAATTCACCCCTCCACTTT	CASSPSSYNSPLHF
15	TRBV9	TRBJ2-3	-	-	TGTGCCAGCAGCGCAGGGACCACTAGCACAGATACGCAGTATTTT	CASSAGTTSTDTQYF
12	TRBV2	TRBJ1-1	-	-	TGTGCCCTCATACGGCGGGCCCGTGAAGCTTTCTTT	CALIRRAREAFF
15	TRBV20-1	TRBJ1-1	-	TRBD1	TGCAGTGCTAGAGACTACAGGGGGCTAGACACTGAAGCTTTCTTT	CSARDYRGLDTEAFF
18	TRBV6-2/TRBV6-3	TRBJ2-1	-	-	TGTGCCAGCAGTTGCATAGTGGACGGTGGTTACCCATGGAATGAGCAGTTCTTC	CASSCIVDGGYPWNEQFF
14	TRBV7-4	TRBJ2-5	few	-	TGTGCCAGCAGGCGTACCCCAGGGGAAGAGACCCAGTACTTC	CASRRTPGEETQYF
15	TRBV4-1	TRBJ1-1	-	-	TGCGCCAGCAGCCAATATCAGGGTCTGAACACTGAAGCTTTCTTT	CASSQYQGLNTEAFF
19	TRBV10-3	TRBJ2-5	many	TRBD1	TGTGCCATCAGTGTTCGCCGACAGGGGGCTGGTGATAGGCAAGAGACCCAGTACTTC	CAISVRRQGAGDRQETQYF
17	TRBV5-1	TRBJ2-3	few	TRBD2	TGCGCCAGCAGCTGGTCCGGTAGTAGCGGGGGACCAGATACGCAGTATTTT	CASSWSGSSGGPDTQYF
14	TRBV19	TRBJ1-5	-	-	TGTGCCAGTAGTACCCAGGGGCTCCCCCAGCCCCAGCATTTT	CASSTQGLPQPQHF
16	TRBV7-8	TRBJ1-3	-	-	TGTGCCAGCAGCATCGACAGGTTCACCTCTGGAAACACCATATATTTT	CASSIDRFTSGNTIYF
13	TRBV4-2	TRBJ1-3	few	-	TGTGCCAGCAGCCAAGAGGGAGGAAACACCATATATTTT	CASSQEGGNTIYF
16	TRBV6-6	TRBJ2-2	-	TRBD1	TGTGCCAGCAGTTCTCCGACAGGGGGCAACACCGGGGAGCTGTTTTTT	CASSSPTGGNTGELFF
14	TRBV25-1	TRBJ2-3	-	TRBD2	TGTGCCAGCAGCGAGCGGGGGGGCCTAGGTACGCAGTATTTT	CASSERGGLGTQYF
15	TRBV19	TRBJ1-5	few	-	TGTGCCAGTAGTATTGGGCGGTTGACCCCAGGGGCCCAGCATTTT	CASSIGRLTPGAQHF
15	TRBV11-3	TRBJ2-1	-	-	TGTGCCAGCAGCTACCGGGACCTAGGCGGGGAGGAGCAGTTCTTC	CASSYRDLGGEEQFF
12	TRBV11-3	TRBJ2-7	few	-	TGTGCCAGCAGCCAATCCGATGGGGAGCAGTACTTC	CASSQSDGEQYF
13	TRBV7-6	TRBJ2-5	few	-	TGTGCCAGCAGCTTACCAACGGAGGAGACCCAGTACTTC	CASSLPTEETQYF
14	TRBV7-2	TRBJ2-1	many	-	TGTGCCAGCAGCTTTGGGGCGGGGCTAAATGAGCAGTTCTTC	CASSFGAGLNEQFF
15	TRBV20-1	TRBJ1-2	-	TRBD1	TGCAGTGCCGCCCGGACAGGGATTTACAACTATGGCTACACCTTC	CSAARTGIYNYGYTF
15	TRBV12-3/TRBV12-4	TRBJ1-5	many	-	TGTGCCAGCAGTTTACCGGGGTCCTTCAATCAGCCCCAGCATTTT	CASSLPGSFNQPQHF
17	TRBV28	TRBJ2-6	once	TRBD1	TGTGCCAGCAGTTTTCGGACAGGGGGCGGTGGGGCCAACGTCCTGACTTTC	CASSFRTGGGGANVLTF
16	TRBV10-3	TRBJ1-6	-	-	TGTGCCATCAGTGAAGATTCCGTTTCCAGCAATTCACCCCTCCACTTT	CAISEDSVSSNSPLHF
13	TRBV5-5	TRBJ1-2	-	-	TGTGCCAGCAGCTTGGAGGGGATCGGTGGCTACACCTTC	CASSLEGIGGYTF
16	TRBV5-5	TRBJ2-4	-	-	TGTGCCAGCAGTGAGAGGTACTTCCTAGCCAAAAACATTCAGTACTTC	CASSERYFLAKNIQYF
14	TRBV7-2	TRBJ1-1	-	-	TGTGTCAGCAGCCCCGGACAGCTGAACACTGAAGCTTTCTTT	CVSSPGQLNTEAFF
18	TRBV27	TRBJ2-6	-	TRBD1	TGTGCCAGCAGTTTATCGGGGGGACAGGGGTCTGGGGCCAACGTCCTGACTTTC	CASSLSGGQGSGANVLTF
16	TRBV27	TRBJ1-5	few	-	TGTGCCAGCAGCCCGTTACAGGGAGAAGGCAATCAGCCCCAGCATTTT	CASSPLQGEGNQPQHF
17	TRBV27	TRBJ2-2	few	TRBD1	TGTGCCAGCAGGGGGTTTGGGACAGGGGTTTATACCGGGGAGCTGTTTTTT	CASRGFGTGVYTGELFF
16	TRBV3-1	TRBJ1-5	-	-	TGTGCCAGCAGCCAAGGGTCCGCCGTAGTCGGTCAGCCCCAGCATTTT	CASSQGSAVVGQPQHF
12	TRBV7-8	TRBJ2-2	-	-	TGTGCCAGCGGGCTGAACACCGGGGAGCTGTTTTTT	CASGLNTGELFF
15	TRBV27	TRBJ1-1	-	TRBD1	TGTGCCAGCAGTTCGGCAGGGGGCCGGAACACTGAAGCTTTCTTT	CASSSAGGRNTEAFF
15	TRBV7-9	TRBJ2-1	-	TRBD1	TGTGCCAGCAGTCCCGCGTCAAGGGGGCACAATGAGCAGTTCTTC	CASSPASRGHNEQFF
15	TRBV7-9	TRBJ2-2	many	-	TGTGCCAGCAGCCCAGGGGCTCCGAACACCGGGGAGCTGTTTTTT	CASSPGAPNTGELFF
14	TRBV11-3	TRBJ2-1	few	-	TGTGCCAGCAGCCCCTCCGGGGGAGACGGTGAGCAGTTCTTC	CASSPSGGDGEQFF
14	TRBV18	TRBJ2-3	-	-	TGTGCCAGCTATCTCGGGGGCCGGATAGATACGCAGTATTTT	CASYLGGRIDTQYF
15	TRBV12-3/TRBV12-4	TRBJ2-1	-	TRBD1	TGTGCCAGCAGTTTGAGGGACAGGGAACGCGATGAGCAGTTCTTC	CASSLRDRERDEQFF
18	TRBV6-2/TRBV6-3	TRBJ2-2	-	TRBD2	TGTGCCAGCAGTCAACTAGCGCTGCTTCACGCGAACACCGGGGAGCTGTTTTTT	CASSQLALLHANTGELFF
11	TRBV2	TRBJ1-6	few	-	TGTGCCAGCAGTGATGGTTCACCCCTCCACTTT	CASSDGSPLHF
16	TRBV4-3	TRBJ2-1	-	-	TGCGCCAGCAGCCCGGGGGTCTACGGCTCCTACAATGAGCAGTTCTTC	CASSPGVYGSYNEQFF
12	TRBV19	TRBJ1-4	-	-	TGTGCCAGTAGTATTGAGGGCGAAAAACTGTTTTTT	CASSIEGEKLFF
15	TRBV6-6	TRBJ1-3	-	TRBD1	TGTGCCAGCAGTCAGACAGGGGGCGCTGGAAACACCATATATTTT	CASSQTGGAGNTIYF
16	TRBV5-6	TRBJ1-1	few	TRBD1	TGTGCCAGCAGCTGGACAAGACAGGGCCGGGGTACTGAAGCTTTCTTT	CASSWTRQGRGTEAFF